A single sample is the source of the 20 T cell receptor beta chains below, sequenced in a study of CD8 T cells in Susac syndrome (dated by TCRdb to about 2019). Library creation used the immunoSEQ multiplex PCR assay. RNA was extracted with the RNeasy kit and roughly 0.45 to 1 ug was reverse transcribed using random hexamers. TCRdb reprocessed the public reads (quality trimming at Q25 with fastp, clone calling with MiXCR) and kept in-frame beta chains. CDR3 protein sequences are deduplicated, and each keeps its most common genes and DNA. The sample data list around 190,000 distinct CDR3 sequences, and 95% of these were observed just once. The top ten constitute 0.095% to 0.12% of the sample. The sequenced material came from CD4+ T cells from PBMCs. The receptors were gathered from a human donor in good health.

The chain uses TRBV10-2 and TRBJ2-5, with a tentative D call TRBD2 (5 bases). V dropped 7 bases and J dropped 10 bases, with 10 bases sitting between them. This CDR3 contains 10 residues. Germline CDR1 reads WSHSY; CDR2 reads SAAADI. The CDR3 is CASTLASQYF. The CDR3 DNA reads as TGCGCCAGCACTTTAGCGAGCCAGTACTTC.

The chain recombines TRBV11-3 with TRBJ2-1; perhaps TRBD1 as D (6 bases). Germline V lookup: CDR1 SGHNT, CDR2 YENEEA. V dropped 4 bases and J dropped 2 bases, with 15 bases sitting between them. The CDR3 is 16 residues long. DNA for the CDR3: TGTGCCAGCAGCTCCTCCTTTGGGGGCACCTACAATGAGCAGTTCTTC. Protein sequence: CASSSSFGGTYNEQFF.

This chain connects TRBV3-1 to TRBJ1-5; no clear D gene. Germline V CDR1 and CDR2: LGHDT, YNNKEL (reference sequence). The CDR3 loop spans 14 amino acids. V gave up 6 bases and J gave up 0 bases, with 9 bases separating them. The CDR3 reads CASSLPGSNQPQHF. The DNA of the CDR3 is TGTGCCAGCAGTCTCCCGGGTAGCAATCAGCCCCAGCATTTT.

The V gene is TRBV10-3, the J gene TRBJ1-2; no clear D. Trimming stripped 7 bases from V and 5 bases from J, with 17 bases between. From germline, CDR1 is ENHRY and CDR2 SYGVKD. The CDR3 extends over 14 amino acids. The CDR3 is CAITQHKAPYGYTF. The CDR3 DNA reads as TGTGCCATCACTCAACACAAAGCACCGTATGGCTACACCTTC.

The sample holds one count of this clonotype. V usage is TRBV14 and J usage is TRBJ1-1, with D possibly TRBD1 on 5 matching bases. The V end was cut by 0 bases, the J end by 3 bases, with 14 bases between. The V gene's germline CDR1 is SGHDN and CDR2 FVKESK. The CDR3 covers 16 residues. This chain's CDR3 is CASSQDPGLGDTEAFF. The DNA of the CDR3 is TGTGCCAGCAGCCAAGATCCAGGGCTGGGAGACACTGAAGCTTTCTTT.

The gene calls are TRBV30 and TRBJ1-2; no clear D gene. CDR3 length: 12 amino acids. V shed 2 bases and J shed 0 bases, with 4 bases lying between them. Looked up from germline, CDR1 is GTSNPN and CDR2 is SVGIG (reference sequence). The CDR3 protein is CAWSWANYGYTF. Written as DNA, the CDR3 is TGTGCCTGGAGTTGGGCTAACTATGGCTACACCTTC.

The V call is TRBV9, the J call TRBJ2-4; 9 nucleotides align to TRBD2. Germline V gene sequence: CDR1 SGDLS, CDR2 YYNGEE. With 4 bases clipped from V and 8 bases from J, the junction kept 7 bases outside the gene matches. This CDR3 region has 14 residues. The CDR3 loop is CASSLYRTSDIQYF. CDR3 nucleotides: TGTGCCAGCAGCTTATACCGGACTAGCGACATTCAGTACTTC. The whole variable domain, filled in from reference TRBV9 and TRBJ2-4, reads DSGVTQTPKHLITATGQRVTLRCSPRSGDLSVYWYQQSLDQGLQFLIQYYNGEERAKGNILERFSAQQFPDLHSELNLSSLELGDSALYFCASSLYRTSDIQYFGAGTRLSVL.

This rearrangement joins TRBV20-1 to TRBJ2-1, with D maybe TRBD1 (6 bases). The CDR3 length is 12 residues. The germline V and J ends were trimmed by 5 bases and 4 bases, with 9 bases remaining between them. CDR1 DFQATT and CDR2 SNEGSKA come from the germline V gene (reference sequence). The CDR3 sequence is CSAATGYNEQFF. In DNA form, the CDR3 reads TGCAGTGCTGCAACAGGGTACAATGAGCAGTTCTTC.

In DNA form, the CDR3 reads TGCAGCGTGCAGTGGCTAGAGACCCAGTACTTC. Translation: CSVQWLETQYF. The gene calls are TRBV29-1 and TRBJ2-5, with D uncertain. CDR3 length equals 11 residues. The germline V and J ends were trimmed by 6 bases and 4 bases, with 9 bases remaining between them. Germline V gives CDR1 SQVTM, CDR2 ANQGSEA.

The CDR3 nucleotides read TGTGCCACCAGTGTGGGAGCTCGGCAGCCCCAGCATTTT. Its translation: CATSVGARQPQHF. The genes are TRBV24-1 and TRBJ1-5; no clear D gene. The germline V gene encodes CDR1 KGHDR and CDR2 SFDVKD. The V gene lost 5 bases and the J gene lost 7 bases, with 11 bases spanning the gap. The length of the CDR3 is 13 residues.

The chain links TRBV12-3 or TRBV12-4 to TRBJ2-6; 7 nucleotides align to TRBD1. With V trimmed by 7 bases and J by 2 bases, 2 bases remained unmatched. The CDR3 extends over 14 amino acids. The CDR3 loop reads CASNRGTGANVLTF. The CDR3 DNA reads TGTGCCAGCAACAGGGGTACTGGGGCCAACGTCCTGACTTTC.

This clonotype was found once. The CDR3 sequence: CASSPDWGDSGNTIYF. DNA of the CDR3: TGTGCCAGCAGTCCCGATTGGGGCGACTCTGGAAACACCATATATTTT. J is TRBJ1-3 and V is TRBV27; tentatively, D is TRBD1 (5 bases). V lost 5 bases and J 0 bases, leaving 14 bases between the germline ends. This CDR3 region has 16 residues. Germline CDR1 reads MNHEY; CDR2 reads SMNVEV (reference sequence).

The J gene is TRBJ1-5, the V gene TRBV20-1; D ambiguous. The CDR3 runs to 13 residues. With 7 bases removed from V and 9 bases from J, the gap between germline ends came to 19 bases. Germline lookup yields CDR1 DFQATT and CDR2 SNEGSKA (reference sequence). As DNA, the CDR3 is TGCAGTGTCAGACTAAAAGGGCGAGGGCCCCAGCATTTT. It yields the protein CSVRLKGRGPQHF.

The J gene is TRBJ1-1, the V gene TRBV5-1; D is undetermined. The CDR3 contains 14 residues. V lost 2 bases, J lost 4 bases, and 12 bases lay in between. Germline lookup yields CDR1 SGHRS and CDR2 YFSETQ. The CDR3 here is CASSLDRGGTEAFF. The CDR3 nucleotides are TGCGCCAGCAGCTTAGACCGGGGTGGCACTGAAGCTTTCTTT.

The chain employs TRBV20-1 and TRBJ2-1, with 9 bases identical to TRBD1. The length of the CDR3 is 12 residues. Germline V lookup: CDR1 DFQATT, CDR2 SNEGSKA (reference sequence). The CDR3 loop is CSGTGSYNEQFF. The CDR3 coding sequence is TGCAGCGGGACAGGGAGCTACAATGAGCAGTTCTTC.

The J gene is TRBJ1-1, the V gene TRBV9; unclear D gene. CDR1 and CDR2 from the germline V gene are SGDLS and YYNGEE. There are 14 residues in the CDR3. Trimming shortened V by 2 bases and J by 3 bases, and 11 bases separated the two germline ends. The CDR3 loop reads CASSVGQTDTEAFF. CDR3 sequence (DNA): TGTGCCAGCAGCGTCGGGCAGACGGACACTGAAGCTTTCTTT.

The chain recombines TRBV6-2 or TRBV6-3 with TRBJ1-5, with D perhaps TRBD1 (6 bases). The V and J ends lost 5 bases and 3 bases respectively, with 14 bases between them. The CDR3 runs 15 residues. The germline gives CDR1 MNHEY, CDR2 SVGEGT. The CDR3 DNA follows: TGTGCCAGCAGTGATACAGGGAACGACAATCAGCCCCAGCATTTT. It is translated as CASSDTGNDNQPQHF.

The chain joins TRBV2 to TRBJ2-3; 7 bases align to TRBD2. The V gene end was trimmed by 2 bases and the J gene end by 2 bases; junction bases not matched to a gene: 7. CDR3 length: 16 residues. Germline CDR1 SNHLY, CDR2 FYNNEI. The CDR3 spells CASSELPSGNTDTQYF. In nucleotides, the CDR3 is TGTGCCAGCAGTGAATTGCCCAGCGGGAACACAGATACGCAGTATTTT.

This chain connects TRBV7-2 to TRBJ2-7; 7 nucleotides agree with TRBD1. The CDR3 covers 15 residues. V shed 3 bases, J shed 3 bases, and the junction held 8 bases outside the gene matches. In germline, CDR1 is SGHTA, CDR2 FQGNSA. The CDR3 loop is CASSFAGTAFYEQYF. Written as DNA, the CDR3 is TGTGCCAGCAGCTTCGCAGGGACAGCTTTCTACGAGCAGTACTTC.

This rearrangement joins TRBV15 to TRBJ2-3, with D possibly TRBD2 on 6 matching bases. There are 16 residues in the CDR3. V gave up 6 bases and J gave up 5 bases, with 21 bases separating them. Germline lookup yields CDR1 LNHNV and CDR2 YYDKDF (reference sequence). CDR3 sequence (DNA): TGTGCCACCAGTCCCTCCGGGGGACCCATACAAGATACGCAGTATTTT. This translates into CATSPSGGPIQDTQYF.